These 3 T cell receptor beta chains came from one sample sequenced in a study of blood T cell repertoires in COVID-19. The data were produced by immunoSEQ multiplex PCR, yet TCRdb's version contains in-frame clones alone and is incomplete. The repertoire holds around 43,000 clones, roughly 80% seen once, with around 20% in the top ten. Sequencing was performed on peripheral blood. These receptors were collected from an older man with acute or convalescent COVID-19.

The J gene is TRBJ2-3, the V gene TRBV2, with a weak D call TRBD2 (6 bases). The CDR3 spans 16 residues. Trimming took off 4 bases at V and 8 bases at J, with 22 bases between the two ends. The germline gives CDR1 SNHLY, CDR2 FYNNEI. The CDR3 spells CASSVPPGDDWITQYF. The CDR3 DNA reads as TGTGCCAGCAGTGTTCCCCCGGGGGACGACTGGATTACGCAGTATTTT. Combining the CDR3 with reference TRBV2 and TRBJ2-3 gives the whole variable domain EPEVTQTPSHQVTQMGQEVILRCVPISNHLYFYWYRQILGQKVEFLVSFYNNEISEKSEIFDDQFSVERPDGSNFTLKIRSTKLEDSAMYFCASSVPPGDDWITQYFGPGTRLTVL.

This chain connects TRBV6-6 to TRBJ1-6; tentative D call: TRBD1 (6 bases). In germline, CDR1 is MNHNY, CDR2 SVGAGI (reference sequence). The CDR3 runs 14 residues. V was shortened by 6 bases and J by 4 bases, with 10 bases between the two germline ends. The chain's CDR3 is CASRLTGYNSPLHF. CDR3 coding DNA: TGTGCCAGCAGATTAACAGGGTATAATTCACCCCTCCACTTT.

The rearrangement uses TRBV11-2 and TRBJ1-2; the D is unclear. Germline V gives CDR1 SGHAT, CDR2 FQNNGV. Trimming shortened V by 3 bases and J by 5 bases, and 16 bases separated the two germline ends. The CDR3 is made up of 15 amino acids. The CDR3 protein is CASSFSGSGRYGYTF. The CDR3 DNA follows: TGTGCCAGCAGCTTTTCTGGCTCCGGGAGGTATGGCTACACCTTC. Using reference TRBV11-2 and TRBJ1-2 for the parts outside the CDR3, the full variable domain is EAGVAQSPRYKIIEKRQSVAFWCNPISGHATLYWYQQILGQGPKLLIQFQNNGVVDDSQLPKDRFSAERLKGVDSTLKIQPAKLEDSAVYLCASSFSGSGRYGYTFGSGTRLTVV.